The clone carrying this TCR beta chain was picked up a small number of times. Participants came from roughly 25 US areas, aged roughly 18 to 89 years. Produced via immunoSEQ multiplex PCR; TCRdb's table is partial and in-frame only. The sample lists fewer than 350,000 clones, 91% occurring once. The sample belongs to a study of blood T cell repertoires in COVID-19. Material: PBMCs or T cells enriched from blood (not recorded which). This clonotype originated in a man between 35 and 55 years old who had been exposed to COVID-19.

This CDR3 is CAWSPLGQVQYF. In nucleotides, the CDR3 is TGTGCCTGGAGTCCCCTCGGACAGGTCCAGTACTTC. This chain connects TRBV30 to TRBJ2-7; 7 bases fit TRBD1. Germline-derived CDR1 and CDR2 are GTSNPN and SVGIG (reference sequence). The CDR3 covers 12 residues. V shed 2 bases and J 10 bases; nucleotides not matched to a gene: 8.